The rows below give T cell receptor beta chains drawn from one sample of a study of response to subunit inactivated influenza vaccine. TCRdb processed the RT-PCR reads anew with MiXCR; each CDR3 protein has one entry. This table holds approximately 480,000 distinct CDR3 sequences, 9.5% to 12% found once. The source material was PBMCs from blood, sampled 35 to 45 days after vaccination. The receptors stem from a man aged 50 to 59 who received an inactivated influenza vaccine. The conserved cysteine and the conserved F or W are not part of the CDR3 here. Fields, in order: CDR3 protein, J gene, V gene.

CDR3: ASSHSVNYGYT
J: TRBJ1-2
V: TRBV7-6

CDR3: SARDLTGTSGIYEQY
J: TRBJ2-7
V: TRBV20-1

CDR3: ASSLDRHNEQF
J: TRBJ2-1
V: TRBV5-5

CDR3: ASSRITPGLAGTGELF
J: TRBJ2-2
V: TRBV6-1

CDR3: ASTPLGAGGTDTQY
J: TRBJ2-3
V: TRBV9

CDR3: ASSQSPGKMNTGELF
J: TRBJ2-2
V: TRBV4-3

CDR3: ASSLMGRGNTGELF
J: TRBJ2-2
V: TRBV7-2

CDR3: ASISPGLAYDTQY
J: TRBJ2-3
V: TRBV6-2/TRBV6-3

CDR3: ASSQAGAPQH
J: TRBJ1-5
V: TRBV3-1

CDR3: ASSVESGSGGWDIQY
J: TRBJ2-4
V: TRBV9

CDR3: SARDVAGGSMNTEAF
J: TRBJ1-1
V: TRBV20-1

CDR3: ASSPLRGLSSGANVLT
J: TRBJ2-6
V: TRBV5-1

CDR3: ASSKQGATGELF
J: TRBJ2-2
V: TRBV6-1

CDR3: ASSFVGWGSDTEAF
J: TRBJ1-1
V: TRBV12-3/TRBV12-4

CDR3: SAVLASSSYNEQF
J: TRBJ2-1
V: TRBV29-1

CDR3: ASTNFGLGRSYNEQF
J: TRBJ2-1
V: TRBV12-3/TRBV12-4

CDR3: CARDFAGLTTGELF
J: TRBJ2-2
V: TRBV20-1

CDR3: ASSFTGGRQPQH
J: TRBJ1-5
V: TRBV12-3/TRBV12-4

CDR3: SAIKRDRIAKNIQY
J: TRBJ2-4
V: TRBV20-1

CDR3: SAQAGVATDTQY
J: TRBJ2-3
V: TRBV20-1

CDR3: ASSEAGTARNEQF
J: TRBJ2-1
V: TRBV5-1

CDR3: SARTLRTGGEQY
J: TRBJ2-7
V: TRBV20-1